This T cell receptor beta chain was recorded in a study of T-cell memory formation after mild COVID-19. TCRdb reprocessed the 5' RACE reads via MiXCR and lists one record per CDR3 protein. The sample yields about 540,000 distinct CDR3 sequences, around 20% seen once. The CDR3 is made up of 15 amino acids. Germline V lookup: CDR1 SNHLY, CDR2 FYNNEI. V lost 6 bases and J 5 bases, leaving 17 bases between the germline ends. The chain carries TRBV2 and TRBJ2-1, with D tentatively TRBD2 (5 bases). This TCR derives from an adult woman who had mild COVID-19 (a few samples of this study predate the infection). Cell type and time point are not known. The specimen was PBMCs or a T cell subset sorted from them (not recorded which). The CDR3 here is CASRSDWRTDNEQFF. In nucleotides, the CDR3 is TGTGCCAGCAGGTCGGACTGGCGAACTGACAATGAGCAGTTCTTC. Combining the CDR3 with reference TRBV2 and TRBJ2-1 gives the whole variable domain EPEVTQTPSHQVTQMGQEVILRCVPISNHLYFYWYRQILGQKVEFLVSFYNNEISEKSEIFDDQFSVERPDGSNFTLKIRSTKLEDSAMYFCASRSDWRTDNEQFFGPGTRLTVL.